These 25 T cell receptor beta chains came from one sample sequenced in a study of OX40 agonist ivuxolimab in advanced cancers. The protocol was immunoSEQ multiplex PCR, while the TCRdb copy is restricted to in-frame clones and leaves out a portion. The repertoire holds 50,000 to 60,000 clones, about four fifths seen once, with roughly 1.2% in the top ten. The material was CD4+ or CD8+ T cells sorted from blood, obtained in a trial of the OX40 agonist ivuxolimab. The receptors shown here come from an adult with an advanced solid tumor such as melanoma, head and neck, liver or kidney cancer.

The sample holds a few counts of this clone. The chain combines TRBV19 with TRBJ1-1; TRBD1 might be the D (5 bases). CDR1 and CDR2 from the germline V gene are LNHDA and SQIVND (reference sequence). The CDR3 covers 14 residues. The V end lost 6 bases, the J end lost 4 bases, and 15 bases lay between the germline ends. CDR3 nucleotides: TGTGCCAGTAGCCAGGGAGGTTCCGGCACTGAAGCTTTCTTT. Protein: CASSQGGSGTEAFF.

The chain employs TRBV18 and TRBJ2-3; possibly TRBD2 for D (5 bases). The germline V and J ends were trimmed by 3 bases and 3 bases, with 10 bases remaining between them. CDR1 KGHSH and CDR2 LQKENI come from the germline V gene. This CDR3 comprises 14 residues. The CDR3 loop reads CASSPGAVTDTQYF. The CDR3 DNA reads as TGTGCCAGCTCACCGGGAGCCGTAACAGATACGCAGTATTTT.

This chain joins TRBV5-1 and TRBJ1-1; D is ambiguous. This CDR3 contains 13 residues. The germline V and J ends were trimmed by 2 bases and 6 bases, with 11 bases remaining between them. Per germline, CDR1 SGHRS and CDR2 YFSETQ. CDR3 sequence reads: CASSLMGVSEAFF. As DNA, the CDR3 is TGCGCCAGCAGCTTAATGGGCGTGTCTGAAGCTTTCTTT.

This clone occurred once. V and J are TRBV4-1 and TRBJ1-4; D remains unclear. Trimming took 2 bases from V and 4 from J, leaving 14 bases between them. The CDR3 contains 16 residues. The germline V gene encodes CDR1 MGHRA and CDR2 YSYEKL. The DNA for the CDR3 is TGCGCCAGCAGCCAATCCGGGATATTACTTAATGAAAAACTGTTTTTT. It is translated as CASSQSGILLNEKLFF.

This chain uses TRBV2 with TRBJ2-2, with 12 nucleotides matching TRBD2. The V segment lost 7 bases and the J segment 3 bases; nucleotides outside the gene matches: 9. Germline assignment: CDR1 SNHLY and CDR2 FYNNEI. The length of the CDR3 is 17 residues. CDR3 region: CASTSPGLAGHTGELFF. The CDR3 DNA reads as TGTGCCAGCACAAGCCCGGGACTAGCGGGTCACACCGGGGAGCTGTTTTTT.

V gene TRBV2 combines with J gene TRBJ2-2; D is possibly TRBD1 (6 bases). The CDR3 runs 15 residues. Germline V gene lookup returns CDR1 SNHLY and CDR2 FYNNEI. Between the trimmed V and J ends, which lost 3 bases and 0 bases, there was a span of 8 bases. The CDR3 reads CASSDGTTNTGELFF. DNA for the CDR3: TGTGCCAGCAGTGATGGGACAACGAACACCGGGGAGCTGTTTTTT. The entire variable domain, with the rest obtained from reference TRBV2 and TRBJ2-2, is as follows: EPEVTQTPSHQVTQMGQEVILRCVPISNHLYFYWYRQILGQKVEFLVSFYNNEISEKSEIFDDQFSVERPDGSNFTLKIRSTKLEDSAMYFCASSDGTTNTGELFFGEGSRLTVL.

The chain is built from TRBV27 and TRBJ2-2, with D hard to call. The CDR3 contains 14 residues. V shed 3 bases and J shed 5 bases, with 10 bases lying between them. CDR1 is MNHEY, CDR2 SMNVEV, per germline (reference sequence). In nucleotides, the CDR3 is TGTGCCAGCAGTTTCACCAGAGTTACCGGGGAGCTGTTTTTT. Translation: CASSFTRVTGELFF.

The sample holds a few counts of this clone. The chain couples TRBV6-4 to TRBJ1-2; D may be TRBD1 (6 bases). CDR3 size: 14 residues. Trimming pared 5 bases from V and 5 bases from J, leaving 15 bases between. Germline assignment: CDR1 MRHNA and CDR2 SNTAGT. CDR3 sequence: CASSPQGGLYGYTF. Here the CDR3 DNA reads TGTGCCAGCAGTCCACAGGGAGGGTTATATGGCTACACCTTC.

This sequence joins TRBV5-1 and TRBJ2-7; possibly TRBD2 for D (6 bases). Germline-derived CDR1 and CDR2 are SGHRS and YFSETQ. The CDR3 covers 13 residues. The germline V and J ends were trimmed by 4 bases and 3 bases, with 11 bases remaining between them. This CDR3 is CASSPGTLYEQYF. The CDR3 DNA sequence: TGCGCCAGCAGCCCCGGGACTCTCTACGAGCAGTACTTC.

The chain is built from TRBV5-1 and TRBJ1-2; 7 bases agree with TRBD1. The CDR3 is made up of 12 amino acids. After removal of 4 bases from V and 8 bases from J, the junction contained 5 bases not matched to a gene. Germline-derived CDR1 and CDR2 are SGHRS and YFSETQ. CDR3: CASSPDRIGYTF. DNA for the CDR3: TGCGCCAGCAGCCCGGACAGGATAGGCTACACCTTC.

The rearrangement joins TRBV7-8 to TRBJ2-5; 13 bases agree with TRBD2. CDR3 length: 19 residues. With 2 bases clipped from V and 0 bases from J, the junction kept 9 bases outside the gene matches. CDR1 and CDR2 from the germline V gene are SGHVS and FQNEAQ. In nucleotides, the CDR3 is TGTGCCAGCAGCTTATCACTAGCGGGGGGGTCGGGGTACCAAGAGACCCAGTACTTC. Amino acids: CASSLSLAGGSGYQETQYF.

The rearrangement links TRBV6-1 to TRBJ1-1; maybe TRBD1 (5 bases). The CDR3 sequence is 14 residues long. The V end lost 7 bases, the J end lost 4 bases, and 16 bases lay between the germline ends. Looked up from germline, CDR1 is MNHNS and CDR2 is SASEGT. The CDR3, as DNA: TGTGCCAGCACCCGAAGTGGGGGAGGCACTGAAGCTTTCTTT. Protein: CASTRSGGGTEAFF.

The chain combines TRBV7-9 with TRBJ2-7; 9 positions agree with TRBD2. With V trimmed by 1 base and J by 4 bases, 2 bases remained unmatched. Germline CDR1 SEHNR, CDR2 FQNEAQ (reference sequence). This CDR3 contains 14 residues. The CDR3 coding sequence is TGTGCCAGCAGCTTAGGTAGCGGGAGTTACGAGCAGTACTTC. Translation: CASSLGSGSYEQYF.

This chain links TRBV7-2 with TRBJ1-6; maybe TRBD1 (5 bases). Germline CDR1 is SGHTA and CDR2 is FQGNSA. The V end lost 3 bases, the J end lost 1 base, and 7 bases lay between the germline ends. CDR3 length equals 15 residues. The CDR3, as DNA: TGTGCCAGCAGCTTGGGGGGTTCCTATAATTCACCCCTCCACTTT. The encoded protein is CASSLGGSYNSPLHF.

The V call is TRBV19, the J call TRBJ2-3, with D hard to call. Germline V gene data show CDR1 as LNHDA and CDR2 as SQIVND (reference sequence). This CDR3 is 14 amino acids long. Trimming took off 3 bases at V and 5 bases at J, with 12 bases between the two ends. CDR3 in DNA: TGTGCCAGTAGTATGGTTGTGGCAGTAGATACGCAGTATTTT. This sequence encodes CASSMVVAVDTQYF. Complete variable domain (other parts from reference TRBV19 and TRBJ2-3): DGGITQSPKYLFRKEGQNVTLSCEQNLNHDAMYWYRQDPGQGLRLIYYSQIVNDFQKGDIAEGYSVSREKKESFPLTVTSAQKNPTAFYLCASSMVVAVDTQYFGPGTRLTVL.

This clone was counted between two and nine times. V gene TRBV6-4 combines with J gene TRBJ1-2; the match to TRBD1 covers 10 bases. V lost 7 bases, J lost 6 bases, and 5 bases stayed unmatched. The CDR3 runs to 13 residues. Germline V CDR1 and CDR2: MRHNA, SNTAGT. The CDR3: CASNHGTGDGYTF. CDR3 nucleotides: TGTGCCAGCAATCATGGGACAGGGGATGGCTACACCTTC.

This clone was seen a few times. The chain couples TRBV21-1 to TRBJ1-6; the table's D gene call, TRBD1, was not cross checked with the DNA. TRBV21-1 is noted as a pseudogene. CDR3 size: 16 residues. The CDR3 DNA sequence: TGTGCCAGCATCTACTACCGGGACAGGGGGGTTTCACCCCTCCACTTT. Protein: CASIYYRDRGVSPLHF.

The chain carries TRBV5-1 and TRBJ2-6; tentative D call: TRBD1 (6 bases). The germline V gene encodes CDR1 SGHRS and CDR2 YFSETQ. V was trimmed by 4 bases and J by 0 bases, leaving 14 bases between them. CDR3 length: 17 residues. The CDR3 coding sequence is TGCGCCAGCAGCCTGGCCGGGGACAACTCTGGGGCCAACGTCCTGACTTTC. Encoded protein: CASSLAGDNSGANVLTF.

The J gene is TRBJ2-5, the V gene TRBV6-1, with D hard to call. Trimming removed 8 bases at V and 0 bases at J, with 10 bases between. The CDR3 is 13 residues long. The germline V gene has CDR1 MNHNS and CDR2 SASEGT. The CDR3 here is CASVMYNQETQYF. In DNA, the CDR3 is TGTGCCAGCGTAATGTATAACCAAGAGACCCAGTACTTC.

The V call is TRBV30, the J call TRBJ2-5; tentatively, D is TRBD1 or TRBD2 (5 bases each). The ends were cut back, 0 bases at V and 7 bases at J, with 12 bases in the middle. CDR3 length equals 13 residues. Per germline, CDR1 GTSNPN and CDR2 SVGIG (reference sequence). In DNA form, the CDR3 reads TGTGCCTGGAGTGTAATGGGACGGGGGACCCAGTACTTC. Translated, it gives CAWSVMGRGTQYF. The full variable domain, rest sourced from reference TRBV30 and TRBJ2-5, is SQTIHQWPATLVQPVGSPLSLECTVEGTSNPNLYWYRQAAGRGLQLLFYSVGIGQISSEVPQNLSASRPQDRQFILSSKKLLLSDSGFYLCAWSVMGRGTQYFGPGTRLLVL.

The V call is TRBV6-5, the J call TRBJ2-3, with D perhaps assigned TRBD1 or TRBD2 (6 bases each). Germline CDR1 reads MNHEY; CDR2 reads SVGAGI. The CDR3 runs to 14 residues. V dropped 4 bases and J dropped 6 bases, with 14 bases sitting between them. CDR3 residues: CASSSLAGGDTQYF. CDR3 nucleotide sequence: TGTGCCAGCAGTTCACTTGCCGGGGGCGATACGCAGTATTTT.

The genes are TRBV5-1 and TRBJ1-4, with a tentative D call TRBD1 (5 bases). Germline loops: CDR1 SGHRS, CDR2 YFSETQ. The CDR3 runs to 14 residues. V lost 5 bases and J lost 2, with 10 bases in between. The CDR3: CASSVGPTNEKLFF. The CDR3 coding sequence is TGCGCCAGCAGTGTGGGACCCACTAATGAAAAACTGTTTTTT.

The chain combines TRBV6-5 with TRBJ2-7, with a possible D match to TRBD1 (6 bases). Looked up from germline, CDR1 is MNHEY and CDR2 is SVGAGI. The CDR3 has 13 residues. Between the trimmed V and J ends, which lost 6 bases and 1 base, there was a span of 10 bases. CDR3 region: CASSRDNSYEQYF. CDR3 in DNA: TGTGCCAGCAGCCGGGACAATTCCTACGAGCAGTACTTC.

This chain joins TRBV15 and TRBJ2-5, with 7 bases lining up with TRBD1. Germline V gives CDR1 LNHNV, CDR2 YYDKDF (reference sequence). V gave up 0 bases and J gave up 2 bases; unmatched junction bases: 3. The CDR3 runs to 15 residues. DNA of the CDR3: TGTGCCACCAGCAGAGATGTGGGACAGCAAGAGACCCAGTACTTC. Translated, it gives CATSRDVGQQETQYF.

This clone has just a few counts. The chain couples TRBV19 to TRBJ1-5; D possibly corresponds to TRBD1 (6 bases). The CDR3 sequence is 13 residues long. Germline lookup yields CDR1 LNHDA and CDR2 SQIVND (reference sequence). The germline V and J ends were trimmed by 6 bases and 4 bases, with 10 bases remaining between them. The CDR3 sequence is CASRPQGNQPQHF. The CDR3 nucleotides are TGTGCCAGTAGACCACAGGGTAATCAGCCCCAGCATTTT.